This is a list of T cell receptor beta chains from one sample in a study of regulatory T cells in long-lasting Graves disease. TCRdb ran MiXCR on the multiplex PCR reads and lists one entry per CDR3 protein. The sample consists of about 430,000 distinct CDR3 sequences, roughly 23% of them appearing once. The sequences come from peripheral blood mononuclear cells (PBMCs), collected when the disease was refractory, from a patient treated with antithyroid drugs. Source of these receptors: a female donor with Graves disease. Both conserved end residues are part of each CDR3. Fields, in order: D gene, V gene, J gene, clone size, CDR3 protein, CDR3 DNA. A D gene is named only where the DNA matches it firmly. Clone sizes are given selectively: once, few, many, or a class where the clone is expanded.

-	TRBV20-1	TRBJ1-6	-	CSAREPPGPVTFNSPLHF	TGCAGTGCTAGAGAACCCCCAGGGCCCGTCACTTTTAATTCACCCCTCCACTTT
TRBD1	TRBV20-1	TRBJ2-5	few	CSAPGLRGRETQYF	TGCAGTGCTCCCGGACTGAGGGGGCGAGAGACCCAGTACTTC
TRBD1	TRBV6-1	TRBJ1-2	many	CASSQLRQGSGYTF	TGTGCCAGCAGTCAACTTCGACAGGGTAGTGGCTACACCTTC
-	TRBV28	TRBJ1-5	many	CASSSDPANQPQHF	TGTGCCAGCAGTTCCGACCCGGCCAATCAGCCCCAGCATTTT
-	TRBV5-1	TRBJ1-3	many	CASSRGTFGNTIYF	TGCGCCAGCAGCCGGGGGACATTTGGAAACACCATATATTTT
-	TRBV20-1	TRBJ2-7	few	CSARDIHEQYF	TGCAGTGCTAGAGATATTCACGAGCAGTACTTC
-	TRBV30	TRBJ1-1	many	CAWSTTARTEAFF	TGTGCCTGGAGTACTACCGCCAGGACTGAAGCTTTCTTT
TRBD2	TRBV6-2/TRBV6-3	TRBJ2-2	few	CASSYAGDEKGELFF	TGTGCCAGCAGTTACGCGGGAGATGAAAAAGGGGAGCTGTTTTTT
-	TRBV3-1	TRBJ2-4	-	CASSQDKVYSDRRQNIQYF	TGTGCCAGCAGCCAAGACAAGGTGTATTCGGACCGCAGGCAAAACATTCAGTACTTC
TRBD1	TRBV12-3/TRBV12-4	TRBJ1-6	many	CASSGTGAEPLHF	TGTGCCAGCAGCGGGACAGGAGCTGAACCCCTCCACTTT
-	TRBV4-2	TRBJ1-5	many	CASSQPGNQPQHF	TGTGCCAGCAGCCAACCTGGAAATCAGCCCCAGCATTTT
-	TRBV9	TRBJ2-2	few	CASSGDGELFF	TGTGCCAGCAGCGGGGACGGGGAGCTGTTTTTT
TRBD1	TRBV28	TRBJ2-5	few	CASSTPRRDRGQETQYF	TGTGCCAGCAGCACGCCCCGACGGGACAGGGGGCAGGAGACCCAGTACTTC
TRBD1	TRBV10-1	TRBJ2-7	many	CASSESGTGSHEQYF	TGCGCCAGCAGTGAATCCGGGACAGGGAGCCACGAGCAGTACTTC
-	TRBV12-3/TRBV12-4	TRBJ2-1	many	CASSLSTSSNEQFF	TGTGCCAGCAGTTTGTCTACCAGTTCTAATGAGCAGTTCTTC
-	TRBV14	TRBJ1-2	few	CASSPTVHTNYGYTF	TGTGCCAGCAGCCCGACGGTACATACTAACTATGGCTACACCTTC
-	TRBV6-2/TRBV6-3	TRBJ1-6	few	CASSYSLGSPNSPLHF	TGTGCCAGCAGTTACTCGTTGGGGAGCCCTAATTCACCCCTCCACTTT
TRBD1	TRBV6-1	TRBJ1-2	many	CASSRSGGQPYGYTF	TGTGCCAGCAGCCGCTCGGGGGGACAGCCCTATGGCTACACCTTC
-	TRBV9	TRBJ2-7	many	CASSVEGRGEIEQYF	TGTGCCAGCAGCGTTGAGGGTAGAGGTGAAATCGAGCAGTACTTC
TRBD1	TRBV29-1	TRBJ1-4	many	CSVLTGEEKLFF	TGCAGCGTCCTGACAGGGGAGGAAAAACTGTTTTTT
-	TRBV9	TRBJ1-1	-	CASTASGGIGTEAFF	TGTGCCAGCACCGCCTCTGGTGGAATTGGCACTGAAGCTTTCTTT
-	TRBV20-1	TRBJ2-3	-	CSARALGDTQYF	TGCAGTGCTAGGGCCCTTGGAGATACGCAGTATTTT
-	TRBV27	TRBJ1-6	many	CASRDDGYNSPLHF	TGTGCCAGCAGGGACGACGGGTATAATTCACCCCTCCACTTT
-	TRBV28	TRBJ1-2	many	CATSTDMYGYTF	TGTGCCACCTCGACAGATATGTATGGCTACACCTTC
TRBD1	TRBV13	TRBJ1-1	-	CASSAGTGSGTEAFF	TGTGCCAGCAGCGCAGGGACAGGGTCGGGCACTGAAGCTTTCTTT
-	TRBV13	TRBJ2-7	many	CASSQDSSSYEQYF	TGTGCCAGCAGCCAAGATAGCAGTTCCTACGAGCAGTACTTC
-	TRBV7-9	TRBJ2-6	-	CASSLGGISGANVLTF	TGTGCCAGCAGCTTAGGCGGAATCTCTGGGGCCAACGTCCTGACTTTC
-	TRBV18	TRBJ2-3	-	CASSPEVTDTQYF	TGTGCCAGCTCACCGGAGGTCACAGATACGCAGTATTTT
-	TRBV2	TRBJ2-7	few	CASSEMGTGQYF	TGTGCCAGCAGTGAAATGGGGACCGGGCAGTACTTC
-	TRBV2	TRBJ1-6	many	CASRSTPSQGNSPLHF	TGTGCCAGCAGGTCTACTCCGAGCCAGGGAAATTCACCCCTCCACTTT
-	TRBV2	TRBJ2-7	many	CASSEVREQYF	TGTGCCAGCAGTGAAGTGAGGGAACAGTACTTC
-	TRBV2	TRBJ1-6	many	CASRDDISGYNSPLHF	TGTGCCAGCAGGGATGACATTAGCGGCTATAATTCACCCCTCCACTTT
-	TRBV11-2	TRBJ1-2	many	CASKPAGWGGNYGYTF	TGTGCCAGCAAACCCGCAGGGTGGGGGGGGAACTATGGCTACACCTTC
-	TRBV9	TRBJ2-7	-	CASSVDGSGEQYF	TGTGCCAGCAGCGTAGACGGGAGCGGCGAGCAGTACTTC
-	TRBV7-2	TRBJ2-1	-	CASSLAASRYNEQFF	TGTGCCAGCAGCTTAGCGGCTAGCAGGTACAATGAGCAGTTCTTC
-	TRBV6-1	TRBJ2-7	many	CASSEVGMGYEQYF	TGTGCCAGCAGTGAGGTGGGAATGGGCTACGAGCAGTACTTC
-	TRBV12-3/TRBV12-4	TRBJ1-1	many	CASTKSWATEAFF	TGTGCCAGCACCAAAAGTTGGGCCACTGAAGCTTTCTTT
TRBD1	TRBV11-2	TRBJ1-4	many	CASSEQGVATNEKLFF	TGTGCCAGCAGCGAGCAGGGGGTTGCAACTAATGAAAAACTGTTTTTT
-	TRBV6-1	TRBJ2-7	-	CASSFGSGVEQYF	TGTGCCAGCAGCTTCGGGTCCGGGGTCGAGCAGTACTTC
TRBD2	TRBV28	TRBJ2-1	-	CASSHGLAGGNEQFF	TGTGCCAGCAGCCACGGACTAGCGGGAGGGAATGAGCAGTTCTTC
-	TRBV12-3/TRBV12-4	TRBJ1-1	many	CASSLGKRTEAFF	TGTGCCAGCAGTCTCGGGAAACGCACTGAAGCTTTCTTT
TRBD1	TRBV7-9	TRBJ2-5	many	CASSSQTGVGETQYF	TGTGCCAGCAGCTCTCAGACAGGGGTTGGGGAGACCCAGTACTTC
-	TRBV27	TRBJ1-4	many	CASRFGGNEKLFF	TGTGCCAGTAGATTCGGGGGCAATGAAAAACTGTTTTTT
-	TRBV10-3	TRBJ1-2	many	CAISGHTNGYTF	TGTGCCATCAGTGGGCATACCAATGGCTACACCTTC
TRBD2	TRBV9	TRBJ2-3	-	CASSHPARTSGISTQYF	TGTGCCAGCAGCCACCCCGCCCGGACTAGCGGGATAAGTACGCAGTATTTT
-	TRBV7-9	TRBJ2-3	-	CASSGGTASTDTQYF	TGTGCCAGCAGCGGAGGGACTGCTAGCACAGATACGCAGTATTTT
-	TRBV11-2	TRBJ1-1	many	CASSPPGHPEAFF	TGTGCCAGCAGCCCCCCCGGGCACCCTGAAGCTTTCTTT
-	TRBV28	TRBJ2-6	few	CASSRKSSGANVLTF	TGTGCCAGCAGCCGCAAAAGCTCTGGGGCCAACGTCCTGACTTTC
TRBD1	TRBV15	TRBJ2-7	few	CATSPLTGTGGDEQYF	TGTGCCACCAGCCCGCTAACCGGGACAGGGGGCGACGAGCAGTACTTC
-	TRBV7-3	TRBJ2-2	many	CASSPNGLNTGELFF	TGTGCCAGCAGCCCCAACGGACTCAACACCGGGGAGCTGTTTTTT
-	TRBV29-1	TRBJ1-1	-	CSVVRVKNTEAFF	TGCAGCGTAGTTAGAGTCAAGAACACTGAAGCTTTCTTT
TRBD1	TRBV29-1	TRBJ2-3	-	CSATGKGIDTQYF	TGCAGCGCGACAGGGAAGGGGATAGATACGCAGTATTTT
-	TRBV20-1	TRBJ1-4	-	CSARVQTGPDNEKLFF	TGCAGTGCTAGAGTCCAAACAGGGCCAGATAATGAAAAACTGTTTTTT
-	TRBV5-4	TRBJ1-4	-	CASSFMGATNEKLFF	TGTGCCAGCAGCTTCATGGGGGCAACTAATGAAAAACTGTTTTTT